This is a list of T cell receptor beta chains from one sample in a study of T cell changes during pregnancy in multiple sclerosis. Clones were read by immunoSEQ multiplex PCR, and TCRdb kept only the in-frame ones, dropping some. The sample shows tens of thousands of clones, over 80% of them seen only once. The starting material was CD8+ T cells from peripheral blood mononuclear cells, obtained in the third trimester of pregnancy. All receptors come from a female donor in good health, enrolled as a control in a pregnancy study. Both conserved end residues are part of each CDR3. Each record gives: J gene, V gene, D gene, clone size, CDR3 protein, CDR3 DNA. A D gene is named only where the DNA matches it firmly. Some rows mark clone size as missing; the rest say once, few, many or name a class of expanded clone.

TRBJ1-1 | TRBV19 | TRBD1 | - | CASTLGQGTGNGAFF | TGTGCCAGTACTCTGGGACAGGGGACGGGCAACGGAGCTTTCTTT
TRBJ2-7 | TRBV10-3 | TRBD1 | few | CAISGDSSYEQYF | TGTGCCATCAGTGGGGACAGCTCCTACGAGCAGTACTTC
TRBJ2-1 | TRBV5-6 | - | - | CASSLEHGEQFF | TGTGCCAGCAGCTTAGAACACGGGGAGCAGTTCTTC
TRBJ1-1 | TRBV7-8 | - | - | CASSLAGRGGGRGTEAFF | TGTGCCAGCAGCTTAGCTGGCAGGGGAGGGGGTCGGGGGACTGAAGCTTTCTTT
TRBJ2-5 | TRBV7-2 | TRBD2 | - | CASSSDGGLAGDVQETQYF | TGTGCCAGCAGCTCCGACGGAGGGCTAGCGGGGGATGTCCAAGAGACCCAGTACTTC
TRBJ1-1 | TRBV5-4 | - | - | CASSGGQWNTEAFF | TGTGCCAGCAGCGGAGGACAGTGGAACACTGAAGCTTTCTTT
TRBJ1-1 | TRBV29-1 | TRBD1 | - | CSGRPQGADTEAFF | TGCAGCGGACGCCCACAGGGGGCTGACACTGAAGCTTTCTTT
TRBJ2-1 | TRBV7-9 | - | - | CASSLGGSYNEQFF | TGTGCCAGCAGCTTGGGGGGCTCCTACAATGAGCAGTTCTTC
TRBJ2-3 | TRBV7-2 | TRBD2 | - | CASSFPTSGGADTQYF | TGTGCCAGCAGCTTTCCGACTAGCGGGGGTGCAGATACGCAGTATTTT
TRBJ1-1 | TRBV2 | - | - | CASSGASEAFF | TGTGCCAGCAGTGGGGCATCTGAAGCTTTCTTT
TRBJ1-4 | TRBV2 | TRBD1 | - | CASSDRTGAEKLFF | TGTGCCAGCAGTGACAGGACAGGGGCTGAAAAACTGTTTTTT
TRBJ2-7 | TRBV30 | TRBD2 | - | CALMGTSYEQYF | TGTGCCTTAATGGGGACTAGCTACGAGCAGTACTTC
TRBJ1-1 | TRBV7-9 | TRBD1 | - | CASSATGGGTEAFF | TGTGCCAGCAGCGCCACAGGGGGCGGCACTGAAGCTTTCTTT
TRBJ1-4 | TRBV4-3 | TRBD1 | - | CASSQGPGQGVSYEKLFF | TGCGCCAGCAGCCAAGGTCCGGGACAGGGGGTTTCGTATGAAAAACTGTTTTTT
TRBJ2-5 | TRBV15 | - | - | CATSTLEGQETQYF | TGTGCCACCAGCACCCTGGAGGGGCAAGAGACCCAGTACTTC
TRBJ2-2 | TRBV4-1 | TRBD1 | - | CASSHLQGARRELFF | TGCGCCAGCAGCCATCTACAGGGGGCACGCCGGGAGCTGTTTTTT
TRBJ2-7 | TRBV27 | TRBD1 | - | CASSRTGAEQYF | TGTGCCAGCAGTAGGACAGGGGCCGAGCAGTACTTC
TRBJ1-2 | TRBV11-2 | - | - | CASSARQRQYGYTF | TGTGCCAGCAGCGCTAGACAGCGCCAATATGGCTACACCTTC
TRBJ2-7 | TRBV5-1 | - | - | CASSPGYEQYF | TGCGCCAGCAGCCCGGGGTACGAGCAGTACTTC
TRBJ1-2 | TRBV16 | TRBD1 | - | CASSQWGQDNYGYTF | TGTGCCAGCAGCCAATGGGGACAGGATAACTATGGCTACACCTTC
TRBJ2-1 | TRBV11-1 | TRBD1 | - | CASSLGTGGTVKTYNEQFF | TGTGCCAGCAGCTTAGGGACAGGGGGAACGGTAAAAACCTACAATGAGCAGTTCTTC
TRBJ2-7 | TRBV19 | TRBD1 | - | CASSIGLGTDYSYEQYF | TGTGCCAGTAGTATAGGATTAGGGACAGACTACTCCTACGAGCAGTACTTC
TRBJ1-1 | TRBV4-3 | - | - | CASSSEENTEAFF | TGCGCCAGCAGCTCCGAGGAGAACACTGAAGCTTTCTTT
TRBJ1-4 | TRBV7-8 | TRBD1 | - | CASSLASAGGWEKLFF | TGTGCCAGCAGCTTAGCGTCGGCAGGGGGCTGGGAAAAACTGTTTTTT
TRBJ1-2 | TRBV5-6 | TRBD1 | - | CASRAGTEYGYTF | TGTGCCAGCAGGGCCGGGACAGAATATGGCTACACCTTC
TRBJ1-4 | TRBV13 | TRBD1 | - | CASSAGTGEGGKLFF | TGTGCCAGCAGCGCGGGGACAGGGGAAGGGGGAAAACTGTTTTTT
TRBJ2-3 | TRBV9 | - | - | CASTPSPTDTQYF | TGTGCCAGCACTCCGAGTCCCACCGATACGCAGTATTTT
TRBJ1-2 | TRBV2 | - | few | CASNPDSYGYTF | TGTGCCAGCAACCCGGACAGCTATGGCTACACCTTC
TRBJ2-1 | TRBV9 | TRBD2 | - | CASSVVAGGNEQFF | TGTGCCAGCAGCGTAGTTGCGGGGGGAAATGAGCAGTTCTTC
TRBJ1-1 | TRBV5-1 | TRBD1 | - | CASSVGQGNTEAFF | TGCGCCAGCAGCGTGGGACAGGGCAACACTGAAGCTTTCTTT
TRBJ2-3 | TRBV30 | TRBD2 | - | CAWNLAGGLDTQYF | TGTGCCTGGAACCTAGCGGGGGGTTTGGATACGCAGTATTTT
TRBJ1-5 | TRBV30 | - | - | CAWTADSNQPQHF | TGTGCCTGGACCGCAGATAGCAATCAGCCCCAGCATTTT
TRBJ1-5 | TRBV6-8 | - | - | CASSSKHVSAGYSNQPQHF | TGTGCCAGCAGTTCCAAGCATGTGTCGGCAGGGTATAGCAATCAGCCCCAGCATTTT
TRBJ2-3 | TRBV27 | TRBD2 | once | CASSPPGLAGGFPSTDTQYF | TGTGCCAGCAGTCCACCTGGACTAGCGGGGGGATTTCCTAGCACAGATACGCAGTATTTT
TRBJ2-7 | TRBV27 | - | - | CASSLSDGLYEQYF | TGTGCCAGCAGTTTATCGGACGGACTTTACGAGCAGTACTTC
TRBJ1-2 | TRBV11-2 | - | - | CASSLWVQDGYTF | TGTGCCAGCAGCCTCTGGGTTCAGGATGGCTACACCTTC
TRBJ1-2 | TRBV2 | TRBD1 | - | CASSSWTGKNYGYTF | TGTGCCAGCAGCTCGTGGACAGGGAAGAACTATGGCTACACCTTC
TRBJ2-3 | TRBV27 | - | - | CASSYGGVTDTQYF | TGTGCCAGCAGTTACGGCGGGGTGACAGATACGCAGTATTTT
TRBJ2-4 | TRBV7-9 | - | - | CASSLAWGDGGNIQYF | TGTGCCAGCAGCTTAGCGTGGGGGGATGGGGGAAACATTCAGTACTTC
TRBJ2-7 | TRBV4-3 | - | - | CASSQNRATSYEQYF | TGCGCCAGCAGCCAAAACAGGGCCACTTCCTACGAGCAGTACTTC
TRBJ2-1 | TRBV9 | - | - | CASSGGVEQFF | TGTGCCAGCAGCGGGGGGGTTGAGCAGTTCTTC
TRBJ1-2 | TRBV27 | - | - | CASSLYPQTYGYTF | TGTGCCAGCAGTTTATACCCACAGACCTATGGCTACACCTTC
TRBJ1-2 | TRBV10-3 | TRBD1 | - | CAISEVPGTGDIVNYGYTF | TGTGCCATCAGCGAAGTTCCCGGGACAGGCGATATCGTTAACTATGGCTACACCTTC
TRBJ2-3 | TRBV5-1 | TRBD2 | - | CASSHGTSGVSSTDTQYF | TGCGCCAGCAGCCACGGGACTAGCGGGGTATCGAGCACAGATACGCAGTATTTT
TRBJ1-5 | TRBV6-4 | - | - | CASSGESNQPQHF | TGTGCCAGCAGTGGTGAGAGCAATCAGCCCCAGCATTTT
TRBJ2-6 | TRBV5-6 | TRBD2 | once | CASSLAGEGTLPGANVLTF | TGTGCCAGCAGCTTGGCCGGGGAGGGGACCCTCCCTGGGGCCAACGTCCTGACTTTC
TRBJ1-1 | TRBV9 | TRBD1 | once | CASSHSGTAPQAFF | TGTGCCAGCAGCCATTCGGGGACAGCCCCCCAAGCTTTCTTT
TRBJ2-7 | TRBV9 | TRBD1 | - | CASSGRQGRDEQYF | TGTGCCAGCAGCGGACGACAGGGACGGGACGAGCAGTACTTC
TRBJ1-6 | TRBV27 | - | once | CASSFFWDTNNSPLHF | TGTGCCAGCAGTTTCTTTTGGGACACTAATAATTCACCCCTCCACTTT
TRBJ2-7 | TRBV30 | TRBD1 | - | CAWSVPRTGLSYEQYF | TGTGCCTGGAGTGTTCCGAGGACAGGCCTCTCCTACGAGCAGTACTTC
TRBJ2-5 | TRBV14 | - | - | CASSQDLWAGVQETQYF | TGTGCCAGCAGCCAAGATCTGTGGGCAGGGGTTCAAGAGACCCAGTACTTC
TRBJ1-2 | TRBV5-1 | TRBD1 | - | CASSRDREDYGYTF | TGCGCCAGCAGCCGAGACAGGGAGGACTATGGCTACACCTTC
TRBJ2-7 | TRBV6-5 | - | - | CASNLPEQYF | TGTGCCAGCAACTTGCCGGAGCAGTACTTC
TRBJ2-5 | TRBV4-1 | - | - | CASSQLAKETQYF | TGCGCCAGCAGCCAGCTAGCGAAAGAGACCCAGTACTTC
TRBJ1-2 | TRBV5-6 | TRBD1 | - | CASSSMDRRNYGYTF | TGTGCCAGCAGCTCAATGGACAGGCGTAACTATGGCTACACCTTC